These T cell receptor beta chains were read from a single sample in a study of PD-L1 blockade in urothelial cancer. TCRdb's table, derived via immunoSEQ multiplex PCR, lists solely in-frame clones and lacks some. The table shows approximately 100,000 clones, with about 85% occurring only once. The sequencing used PBMCs, collected around atezolizumab (anti-PD-L1) treatment. The origin of the receptors is a man aged 45-65 years with urothelial cancer. Both conserved end residues are part of each CDR3. The order of the fields is CDR3 protein, CDR3 DNA, D gene, J gene, clone size, V gene. D genes are given only for firm matches. Clone size appears in some rows only: once, few, many, or a class for an expanded clone.

CDR3: CAWSMTGSEQYF
DNA: TGTGCCTGGAGCATGACTGGGTCCGAGCAGTACTTC
D: -
J: TRBJ2-7
size: -
V: TRBV30

CDR3: CASSPRLAGAYEQYF
DNA: TGTGCCAGCAGTCCACGACTAGCGGGAGCCTACGAGCAGTACTTC
D: TRBD2
J: TRBJ2-7
size: -
V: TRBV6-6

CDR3: CASSLAGQGPYEQYF
DNA: TGTGCCAGCAGCTTGGCCGGACAGGGCCCCTACGAGCAGTACTTC
D: TRBD1
J: TRBJ2-7
size: -
V: TRBV5-6

CDR3: CASKDTGGSDTQYF
DNA: TGCGCCAGCAAGGATACAGGGGGCTCAGATACGCAGTATTTT
D: TRBD1
J: TRBJ2-3
size: -
V: TRBV5-1

CDR3: CAWSQGLASEQYF
DNA: TGTGCCTGGAGCCAAGGACTAGCGAGTGAGCAGTACTTC
D: TRBD2
J: TRBJ2-7
size: -
V: TRBV30

CDR3: CASSQSRGTSGKGTQYF
DNA: TGTGCCAGCAGCCAAAGTCGCGGGACTAGCGGGAAAGGAACGCAGTATTTT
D: TRBD2
J: TRBJ2-3
size: -
V: TRBV7-9

CDR3: CASTPGQGRRGEKLFF
DNA: TGTGCCAGTACCCCGGGACAGGGGCGACGGGGCGAAAAACTGTTTTTT
D: TRBD1
J: TRBJ1-4
size: few
V: TRBV28

CDR3: CATSRANNQPQHF
DNA: TGTGCCACCAGCAGAGCCAACAATCAGCCCCAGCATTTT
D: -
J: TRBJ1-5
size: -
V: TRBV15

CDR3: CASSYSPGSYEQYF
DNA: TGTGCCAGCAGTTACAGTCCAGGTTCCTACGAGCAGTACTTC
D: -
J: TRBJ2-7
size: -
V: TRBV6-7

CDR3: CASSPKYVTDEQFF
DNA: TGTGCCAGCAGCCCGAAGTATGTGACAGATGAGCAGTTCTTC
D: -
J: TRBJ2-1
size: -
V: TRBV13

CDR3: CALHLGGYGYTF
DNA: TGTGCCTTGCACCTAGGCGGGTATGGCTACACCTTC
D: -
J: TRBJ1-2
size: few
V: TRBV30

CDR3: CASSQEKLAGGNNEQFF
DNA: TGCGCCAGCAGCCAAGAGAAGCTAGCGGGAGGAAACAATGAGCAGTTCTTC
D: TRBD2
J: TRBJ2-1
size: -
V: TRBV4-1

CDR3: CASIGRESNEQFF
DNA: TGTGCCAGTATAGGGCGGGAATCGAATGAGCAGTTCTTC
D: -
J: TRBJ2-1
size: -
V: TRBV19

CDR3: CASSEDPRQANYGYTF
DNA: TGTGCCAGCAGTGAAGACCCGCGACAGGCTAACTATGGCTACACCTTC
D: -
J: TRBJ1-2
size: -
V: TRBV6-4

CDR3: CASSPLGQGSTNEKLFF
DNA: TGTGCCAGCTCACCACTGGGACAGGGTAGCACTAATGAAAAACTGTTTTTT
D: TRBD1
J: TRBJ1-4
size: -
V: TRBV18

CDR3: CASSQDRTDNYGYTF
DNA: TGCGCCAGCAGCCAAGATAGGACAGATAACTATGGCTACACCTTC
D: -
J: TRBJ1-2
size: -
V: TRBV4-1

CDR3: CASRRERAGGDTQYF
DNA: TGTGCCAGTAGAAGGGAGCGGGCTGGGGGAGATACGCAGTATTTT
D: -
J: TRBJ2-3
size: -
V: TRBV7-6

CDR3: CASSLYDEQFF
DNA: TGCGCCAGCAGCTTGTATGATGAGCAGTTCTTC
D: -
J: TRBJ2-1
size: -
V: TRBV5-1

CDR3: CAISVNAASYNEQFF
DNA: TGTGCCATCAGTGTGAATGCGGCTTCCTACAATGAGCAGTTCTTC
D: -
J: TRBJ2-1
size: few
V: TRBV10-3

CDR3: CASRGQPLSGNTIYF
DNA: TGTGCCAGCCGAGGACAGCCTCTTTCTGGAAACACCATATATTTT
D: -
J: TRBJ1-3
size: -
V: TRBV7-9

CDR3: CSAREFAEAFF
DNA: TGCAGTGCTAGAGAGTTCGCTGAAGCTTTCTTT
D: -
J: TRBJ1-1
size: -
V: TRBV20-1

CDR3: CASSLALGGAGELFF
DNA: TGTGCCAGCAGCTTAGCGTTGGGGGGGGCAGGGGAGCTGTTTTTT
D: -
J: TRBJ2-2
size: -
V: TRBV7-2

CDR3: CASSFFGEGTDTQYF
DNA: TGTGCCAGCAGTTTTTTCGGCGAGGGCACAGATACGCAGTATTTT
D: -
J: TRBJ2-3
size: once
V: TRBV28

CDR3: CASRYSGTGSNNEQFF
DNA: TGTGCCAGCAGATATTCCGGGACAGGGTCCAACAATGAGCAGTTCTTC
D: TRBD1
J: TRBJ2-1
size: -
V: TRBV7-9

CDR3: CASSQEGLAYEQYF
DNA: TGTGCCAGCAGCCAAGAGGGACTGGCTTACGAGCAGTACTTC
D: -
J: TRBJ2-7
size: -
V: TRBV4-2

CDR3: CASSFQRGVNSPLHF
DNA: TGTGCCAGCAGTTTCCAACGGGGTGTCAATTCACCCCTCCACTTT
D: -
J: TRBJ1-6
size: -
V: TRBV7-2

CDR3: CASSLAGVRSGANVLTF
DNA: TGTGCCAGTTCTCTGGCGGGAGTGCGAAGTGGGGCCAACGTCCTGACTTTC
D: TRBD2
J: TRBJ2-6
size: -
V: TRBV7-2

CDR3: CASSQRLAGVEEQYF
DNA: TGTGCCAGCAGCCAGAGACTAGCGGGAGTAGAAGAGCAGTACTTC
D: TRBD2
J: TRBJ2-7
size: once
V: TRBV14